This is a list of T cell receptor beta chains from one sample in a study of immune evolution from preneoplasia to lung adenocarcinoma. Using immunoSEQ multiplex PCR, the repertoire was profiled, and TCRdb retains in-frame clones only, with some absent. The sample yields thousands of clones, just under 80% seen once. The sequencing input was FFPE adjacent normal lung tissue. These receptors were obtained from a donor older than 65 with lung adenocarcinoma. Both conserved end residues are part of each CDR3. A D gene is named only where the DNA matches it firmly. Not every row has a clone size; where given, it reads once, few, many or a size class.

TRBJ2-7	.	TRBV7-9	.	TGTGCCAGCAGCTCCCGCTCCTACGAGCAGTACTTC	CASSSRSYEQYF
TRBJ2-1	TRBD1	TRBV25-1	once	TGTGCCAGCAGTGATTGGGACAGTGGGCCCCCTGAGCAGTTCTTC	CASSDWDSGPPEQFF
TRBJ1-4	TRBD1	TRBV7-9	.	TGTGCCAGCAGCCCAGGGGGCGGTGCTGAAAAACTGTTTTTT	CASSPGGGAEKLFF
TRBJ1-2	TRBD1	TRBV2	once	TGTGCCAGCAGCCCACGGACAGGGTCCTATGGCTACACCTTC	CASSPRTGSYGYTF
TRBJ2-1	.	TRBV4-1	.	TGCGCCAGCAGCCAAGACAGGAGTGAGCAGTTCTTC	CASSQDRSEQFF
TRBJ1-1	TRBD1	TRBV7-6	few	TGTGCCAGCAGCAGGGACAGAAACACTGAAGCTTTCTTT	CASSRDRNTEAFF
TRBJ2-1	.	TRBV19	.	TGTGCCAGTAGCCCCTATCAGAGCTCCTACAATGAGCAGTTCTTC	CASSPYQSSYNEQFF
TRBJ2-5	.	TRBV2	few	TGTGCCAGCAGGAATCTCCCGTTTCAAGAGACCCAGTACTTC	CASRNLPFQETQYF
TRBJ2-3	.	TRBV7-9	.	TGTGCCAGCAGCCTAGCAAGCACAGATACGCAGTATTTT	CASSLASTDTQYF
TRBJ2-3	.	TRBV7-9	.	TGTGCCAGCAGCCTTGGACAGATTATCCTACACACAGATACGCAGTATTTT	CASSLGQIILHTDTQYF
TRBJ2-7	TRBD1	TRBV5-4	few	TGTGCCAGCAGCTTCCCAGGGGGCCTAAGCGAGCAGTACTTC	CASSFPGGLSEQYF
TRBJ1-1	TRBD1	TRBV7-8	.	TGTGCCAGCAGCCCAAGGGACAGGGGGCGGACTGAAGCTTTCTTT	CASSPRDRGRTEAFF
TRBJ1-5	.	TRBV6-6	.	TGTGCCAGCAGTACCTTCGACAGGAACAATCAGCCCCAGCATTTT	CASSTFDRNNQPQHF
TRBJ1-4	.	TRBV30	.	TGTGCCTGGAGTGTACCCGTGGCGGAAAAACTGTTTTTT	CAWSVPVAEKLFF
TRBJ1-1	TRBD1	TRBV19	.	TGTGCCAGTAGTATAGAGACAGGGGACACTGAAGCTTTCTTT	CASSIETGDTEAFF
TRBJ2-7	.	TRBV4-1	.	TGCGCCAGCAGCCAAGATGGGGTATCCGAGCAGTACTTC	CASSQDGVSEQYF
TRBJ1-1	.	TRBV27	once	TGTGCCAGCAGTAGGACAGTAGATAACACTGAAGCTTTCTTT	CASSRTVDNTEAFF
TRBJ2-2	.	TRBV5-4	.	TGTGCCAGCAGCCACGAAGGACAAGTTACCGGGGAGCTGTTTTTT	CASSHEGQVTGELFF
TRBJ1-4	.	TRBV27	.	TGTGCCAGCAGTTTATTAGTTGGGGAAGAAAAACTGTTTTTT	CASSLLVGEEKLFF
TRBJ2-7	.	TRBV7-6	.	TGTGCCAGCAGCCGTTTCGGGACCCAGGTCGAGCAGTACTTC	CASSRFGTQVEQYF
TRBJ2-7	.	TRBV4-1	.	TGCGCCAGCAGCCAAGATCCTCTGGACAACGAGCAGTACTTC	CASSQDPLDNEQYF
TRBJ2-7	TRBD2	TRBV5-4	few	TGTGCCAGCAGCGAGACTAGCGGGGGTCCTAAGTACGAGCAGTACTTC	CASSETSGGPKYEQYF
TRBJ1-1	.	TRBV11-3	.	TGTGCCAGCAGCTTAGAACAGACCTCGAACACTGAAGCTTTCTTT	CASSLEQTSNTEAFF
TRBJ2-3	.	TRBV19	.	TGTGCCAGCCGGGTAGCGGTTAGCACAGATACGCAGTATTTT	CASRVAVSTDTQYF
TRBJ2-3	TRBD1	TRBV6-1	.	TGTGCCAGCAGTGAAGCGATACGACAGGGTGGGACAGATACGCAGTATTTT	CASSEAIRQGGTDTQYF